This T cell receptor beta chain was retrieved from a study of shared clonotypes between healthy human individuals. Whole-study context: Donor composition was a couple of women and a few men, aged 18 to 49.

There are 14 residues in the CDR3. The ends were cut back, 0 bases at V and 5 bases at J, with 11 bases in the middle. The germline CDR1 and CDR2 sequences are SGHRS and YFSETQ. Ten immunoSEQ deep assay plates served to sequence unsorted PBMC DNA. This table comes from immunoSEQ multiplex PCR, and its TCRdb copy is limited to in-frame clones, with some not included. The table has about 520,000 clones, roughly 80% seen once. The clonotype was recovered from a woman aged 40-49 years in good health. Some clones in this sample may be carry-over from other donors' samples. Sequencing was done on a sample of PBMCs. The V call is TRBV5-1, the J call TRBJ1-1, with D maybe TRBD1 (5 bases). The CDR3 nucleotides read TGCGCCAGCAGCTTGGAAAGGGGTTGGACTGAAGCTTTCTTT. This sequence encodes CASSLERGWTEAFF.